This T cell receptor beta chain was sequenced during a study of blood T cells in healthy people across ages. Study-level background: Capture via template switching afforded approximately one barcoded beta molecule per two T cells. Whole-study findings and limits: Per-million-T-cell TCR beta diversity fell roughly linearly with age.

The authors ran a second PCR of about 6 to 11 cycles using a sample-barcoded 5' primer and a J-beta primer mix. Sequencing of every sample gave 2.5 million or more CDR3-containing paired-end reads. TCRdb independently ran MiXCR on the 5' RACE reads; one entry per CDR3 protein. The table lists 1.6 million or so distinct CDR3 sequences, about 31% of them singletons. Germline CDR1 and CDR2: WSHSY and SAAADI. With 8 bases clipped from V and 6 bases from J, the junction kept 8 bases outside the gene matches. CDR3 size: 14 residues. For this clonotype: The antigen is not known. A much larger clone lies a single base off, so this may be a read error.

Sequencing was performed on blood. V gene TRBV10-2 combines with J gene TRBJ2-7, with 12 bases identical to TRBD1. This TCR was sampled from a woman in her thirties in good health. CDR3 DNA: TGCGCCAGCGGGGGACAGGGGGCAACGGTCGAGCAGTACTTC. Protein: CASGGQGATVEQYF.